This TCR beta chain was sequenced in a study of cytomegalovirus exposure and HLA in healthy donors (dated by TCRdb to the late 2010s). The study in broad terms: According to a later analysis, one platform produced both the roughly 120 validation repertoires and the approximately 660 repertoires of the first cohort. The study combined high-throughput TCR immunosequencing, statistical association of individual TCRs with disease status, and machine learning to predict cytomegalovirus infection status. The study aimed to test whether cataloging public T cell receptors could reveal signatures of past pathogen exposure. Along with the roughly 670-subject first cohort, a separate validation cohort of over a hundred different subjects was used. Overall study outcomes, separate from this receptor: A later analysis had no HLA typing for the validation cohort, so co-occurrence there was scored across all 120 or so repertoires. Subsequent analysis determined that TCRs grouped into clusters in the first cohort also showed a tendency toward co-occurrence across the 120 or so validation repertoires, and 90% to 95% of cluster scores exceeded 0. In the study, some 160 TCR beta chains were listed as associated with cytomegalovirus. The classifier was reported to diagnose cytomegalovirus status with high specificity and sensitivity in both the original and validation cohorts. A few of the identified cytomegalovirus-associated TCR beta chains were confirmed in vitro to be specific for cytomegalovirus antigens. According to the authors, the approach could potentially be generalized to other disease states and immunological phenotypes. Across donors, most TCR sequences were observed very rarely, whereas some public TCRs were present in many individuals.

V is cut by 6 bases and J by 2 bases, and the space between the germline ends is 16 bases. The CDR3 runs 15 amino acids, cysteine and phenylalanine included. Kept here is only the CDR3 DNA, which spans 45 bases and is read in frame from base 1. The germline V gene yields MNHEY for CDR1 and SVGAGI for CDR2. Library construction relied on the immunoSEQ multiplex PCR assay. In the authors' own workflow: A statistical classification framework was developed to diagnose cytomegalovirus status using the catalog of TCR beta chain sequences. Held by TCRdb, this immuneACCESS table contains in-frame sequences only and omits some clones. Under half of the omission traces to an unresolved V gene where checked; the cause of the rest is unknown. D and trimming were read from the DNA, whereas the V and J calls and clone size are those reported in that table. The sample table lists fewer than 250,000 clones, 70% to 90% of them with a count of one. 5.5% to 7% of the sample goes to the ten largest clones.

Details on this clone: Its target antigen remains unknown. Base qualities are not at hand, and no much larger clone is one base apart.

Donors formed part of the validation cohort, which comprised over a hundred subjects and was distinct from the first cohort of 666 subjects. Sequenced material: PBMCs. In this chain, TRBV6-5 is recombined with TRBJ1-1; the D segment cannot be called with confidence. The receptor comes from a woman aged 18-29 years in good health and CMV-seronegative. The nucleotide sequence reads as follows: TGTGCCAGCAGGGCTCGTTTGAGCACCAACACTGAAGCTTTCTTT. This encodes CASRARLSTNTEAFF.